Detailed here is one T cell receptor beta chain. The record originates from a study of blood T cell repertoires in COVID-19. Study-wide background: PBMCs, B-cell-depleted T cells, or T cells were the source of the cDNA or gDNA that made up the material.

Recruits, aged roughly 18 to 95 years, lived in 20 to 30 US areas. Grouping used clinical history reported by participants in a survey and questionnaire. Per the study methods: Cell counts per sample came from amplifying reference gene primers. Profiled with immunoSEQ multiplex PCR; TCRdb holds only in-frame clones, not every one. V and J calls and clone size are copied from that table; D and trimming were computed from the DNA. The profile shows 70,000 to 90,000 clones, 80% to 90% of them singletons. The TCR sequence derives from a woman aged 50 to 60 with acute COVID-19. Material for sequencing was PBMCs or T cells enriched from blood (not recorded which).

In DNA, the CDR3 is TGTGCCAGCAGTGAATCAGGGACAGGGTCGGACAATCAGCCCCAGCATTTT. Its translation: CASSESGTGSDNQPQHF. V gene TRBV2 combines with J gene TRBJ1-5; 9 bases are a match to TRBD1. CDR1 is SNHLY, CDR2 FYNNEI, per germline. CDR3 length: 17 amino acids. With V trimmed by 2 bases and J by 3 bases, 8 bases remained unmatched.